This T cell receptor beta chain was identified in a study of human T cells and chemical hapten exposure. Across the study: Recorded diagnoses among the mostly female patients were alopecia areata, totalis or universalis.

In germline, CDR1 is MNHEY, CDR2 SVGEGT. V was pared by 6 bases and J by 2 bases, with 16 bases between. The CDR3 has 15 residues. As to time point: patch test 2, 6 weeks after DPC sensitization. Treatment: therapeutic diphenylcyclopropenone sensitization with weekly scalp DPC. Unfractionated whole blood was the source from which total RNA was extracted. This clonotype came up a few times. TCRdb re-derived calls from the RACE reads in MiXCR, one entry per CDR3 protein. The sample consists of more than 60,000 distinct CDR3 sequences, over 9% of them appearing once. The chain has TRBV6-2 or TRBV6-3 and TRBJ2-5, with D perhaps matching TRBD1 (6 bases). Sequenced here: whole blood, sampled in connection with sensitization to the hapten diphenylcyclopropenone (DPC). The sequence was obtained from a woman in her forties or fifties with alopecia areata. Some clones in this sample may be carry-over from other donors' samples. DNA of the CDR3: TGTGCCAGCAGACTTACCCCGGACAGACAAGAGACCCAGTACTTC. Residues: CASRLTPDRQETQYF.